The source of this T cell receptor (beta chain) is a study of cytomegalovirus exposure and HLA in healthy donors. Study in general: The same platform as the approximately 640 first-cohort repertoires was used for the 100 to 150 validation repertoires, a later analysis reported.

The V and J ends lost 6 bases and 6 bases, in that order; junction bases with no gene match: 10. The germline gives CDR1 PRHDT, CDR2 FYEKMQ (reference sequence). The CDR3 covers 15 residues. Sequenced by immunoSEQ multiplex PCR; TCRdb stores in-frame clones only, minus some. The data contain approximately 160,000 clones, over 85% of them singletons. V usage is TRBV13 and J usage is TRBJ2-2, with 7 bases matching TRBD1. Sequencing was carried out using PBMCs. The receptor was isolated from a woman younger than 35 in good health and CMV-seropositive. The CDR3 DNA reads TGTGCCAGCAGACTTGGACAGGAAGGCGCCGGGGAGCTGTTTTTT. Protein product: CASRLGQEGAGELFF.